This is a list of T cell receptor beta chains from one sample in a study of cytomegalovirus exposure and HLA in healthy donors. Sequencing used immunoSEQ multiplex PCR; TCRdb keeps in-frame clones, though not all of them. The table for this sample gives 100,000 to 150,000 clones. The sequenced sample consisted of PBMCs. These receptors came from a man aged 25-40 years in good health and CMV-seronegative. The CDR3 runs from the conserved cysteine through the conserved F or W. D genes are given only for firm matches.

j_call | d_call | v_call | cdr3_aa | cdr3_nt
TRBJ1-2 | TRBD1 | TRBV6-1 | CASRPTGVESYGYTF | TGTGCCAGCAGACCCACAGGGGTGGAAAGCTATGGCTACACCTTC
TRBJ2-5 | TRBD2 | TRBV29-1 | CSVGTNSQETQYF | TGCAGCGTGGGGACTAATTCCCAAGAGACCCAGTACTTC
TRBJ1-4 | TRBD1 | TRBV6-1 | CASSSGTAKLFF | TGTGCCAGCAGTTCCGGGACAGCTAAACTTTTTTTT
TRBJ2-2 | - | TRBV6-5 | CAIRESYTGELFF | TGTGCCATCCGGGAGAGTTACACCGGGGAGCTGTTTTTT
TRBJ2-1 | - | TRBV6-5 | CASSPGTKYNEQFF | TGTGCCAGCAGCCCCGGGACAAAATACAATGAGCAGTTCTTC
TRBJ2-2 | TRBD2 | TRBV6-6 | CASSWTSGRGTGELFF | TGTGCCAGCAGTTGGACTAGCGGGAGGGGCACCGGGGAGCTGTTTTTT
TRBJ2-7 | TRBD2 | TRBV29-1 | CSVETSDEQYF | TGCAGCGTTGAGACTAGCGACGAGCAGTACTTC
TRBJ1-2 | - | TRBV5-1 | CASSLMRGLDGYTF | TGCGCCAGCAGCTTGATGCGGGGATTGGATGGCTACACCTTC
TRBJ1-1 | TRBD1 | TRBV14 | CASSQDRRQGALGTEAFF | TGTGCCAGCAGCCAAGATCGGCGGCAGGGGGCTTTGGGCACTGAAGCTTTCTTT
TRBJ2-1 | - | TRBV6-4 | CASSVEGSSYNEQFF | TGTGCCAGCAGTGTGGAGGGGAGCTCCTACAATGAGCAGTTCTTC
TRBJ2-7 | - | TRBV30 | CAWGTGQGSYEQYF | TGTGCCTGGGGCACTGGACAAGGTAGCTACGAGCAGTACTTC
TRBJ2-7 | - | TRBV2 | CASSVKSGVYEQYF | TGTGCCAGCAGTGTTAAATCCGGGGTCTACGAGCAGTACTTC